This is a list of T cell receptor beta chains from one sample in a study of cytomegalovirus exposure and HLA in healthy donors. Sequenced by immunoSEQ multiplex PCR; TCRdb stores in-frame clones only, minus some. The sample shows around 100,000 clones, roughly 74% of them seen only once. Sequenced: PBMCs. Source of these receptors: a woman aged 40-49 years in good health and CMV-seronegative. CDR3s include the opening cysteine and the closing phenylalanine or tryptophan. Expanded clones get a size class; other rows say once, few or many, or leave the size out.

clone_size	v_call	j_call	cdr3_length	cdr3_aa
-	TRBV6-1	TRBJ2-7	15	CASSELWDRPYEQYF
-	TRBV4-3	TRBJ2-3	15	CASSQDPTSTDTQYF
-	TRBV6-5	TRBJ2-5	14	CASSYAGGWETQYF
-	TRBV6-5	TRBJ2-2	15	CASSPPQGMSGELFF
-	TRBV7-9	TRBJ2-7	14	CASSLGVAGEKQYF
-	TRBV6-5	TRBJ2-5	13	CASRGGAVETQYF
-	TRBV28	TRBJ2-7	16	CASSLSASVAFYEQYF
once	TRBV10-1	TRBJ2-7	17	CASRPGLAGGQSYEQCF
-	TRBV7-9	TRBJ2-2	16	CSSSVSSGKDTGELFF
-	TRBV7-9	TRBJ1-3	15	CSSSSSLFSGNTIYF
-	TRBV7-9	TRBJ2-5	12	CASSPGEETQYF
-	TRBV2	TRBJ2-5	17	CASSGFHSGGDSETQYF
few	TRBV9	TRBJ1-4	15	CASSTGVATNEKLFF
-	TRBV7-9	TRBJ1-1	13	CASTQHRETEAFF
-	TRBV27	TRBJ2-7	16	CASSLRSRSHTYEQYF
-	TRBV2	TRBJ2-2	15	CASTIGLANTGELFF
-	TRBV5-4	TRBJ2-5	19	CASSPTGPSGGARQETQYF
-	TRBV7-9	TRBJ2-1	14	CASSLAQRGREQFF
-	TRBV14	TRBJ1-3	14	CASSQGSSGNTIYF
-	TRBV6-5	TRBJ1-1	15	CASSSAGTGHTEAFF
once	TRBV29-1	TRBJ2-1	13	CSVGLARGNEQFF
-	TRBV19	TRBJ1-4	14	CASSTLQGGEKLFF
-	TRBV2	TRBJ2-5	15	CASRPSGRLQETQYF